This is a list of T cell receptor beta chains from one sample in a study of control samples from healthy donors and cancer patients. Clones were sequenced by immunoSEQ multiplex PCR, and TCRdb holds only the in-frame ones, with some missing. This sample carries 100,000 to 150,000 clones, around 94% of them seen once, and the ten largest clones take under 0.7%. The sample taken for sequencing was PBMCs. The source is an elderly man with head and neck cancer. CDR3s include the opening cysteine and the closing phenylalanine or tryptophan. D genes are given only for firm matches. Some rows have no size entry. The others give once, few or many, or a class for an expanded clone.

V gene: TRBV5-5; clone size: .; J gene: TRBJ2-3; D gene: .; CDR3 protein: CASSLEGVGTDTQYF; CDR3 DNA: TGTGCCAGCAGCCTGGAGGGGGTAGGGACAGATACGCAGTATTTT
V gene: TRBV30; clone size: .; J gene: TRBJ2-7; D gene: .; CDR3 protein: CAWKHLYEQYF; CDR3 DNA: TGTGCCTGGAAGCATCTCTACGAGCAGTACTTC
V gene: TRBV7-2; clone size: .; J gene: TRBJ2-4; D gene: .; CDR3 protein: CASSLEAFRSIQYF; CDR3 DNA: TGTGCCAGCAGCTTAGAAGCCTTTCGTAGCATTCAGTACTTC
V gene: TRBV6-6; clone size: .; J gene: TRBJ1-4; D gene: .; CDR3 protein: CASSYGHLDNEKLFF; CDR3 DNA: TGTGCCAGCAGTTATGGACACTTAGATAATGAAAAACTGTTTTTT
V gene: TRBV18; clone size: .; J gene: TRBJ2-1; D gene: TRBD1; CDR3 protein: CASSPPGQGKGEQFF; CDR3 DNA: TGTGCCAGCTCACCACCGGGACAGGGGAAGGGTGAGCAGTTCTTC
V gene: TRBV20-1; clone size: .; J gene: TRBJ2-5; D gene: .; CDR3 protein: CSASPARVQETQYF; CDR3 DNA: TGCAGTGCTAGTCCCGCCCGGGTCCAAGAGACCCAGTACTTC
V gene: TRBV6-6; clone size: .; J gene: TRBJ1-1; D gene: .; CDR3 protein: CASSTGQLNTEAFF; CDR3 DNA: TGTGCCAGCAGCACAGGACAGTTGAACACTGAAGCTTTCTTT
V gene: TRBV4-1; clone size: .; J gene: TRBJ1-5; D gene: .; CDR3 protein: CASSQGSGHSNQPQHF; CDR3 DNA: TGCGCCAGCAGCCAAGGGTCAGGACATAGCAATCAGCCCCAGCATTTT
V gene: TRBV5-8; clone size: .; J gene: TRBJ1-4; D gene: .; CDR3 protein: CASSLAGWGFEKLFF; CDR3 DNA: TGTGCCAGCAGCTTGGCAGGCTGGGGATTTGAAAAACTGTTTTTT
V gene: TRBV30; clone size: .; J gene: TRBJ1-6; D gene: .; CDR3 protein: CAWSVQGNSPLHF; CDR3 DNA: TGTGCCTGGAGTGTACAGGGTAATTCACCCCTCCACTTT
V gene: TRBV3-1/TRBV3-2; clone size: .; J gene: TRBJ1-6; D gene: .; CDR3 protein: CASSQDFAAGHSYNSPLHF; CDR3 DNA: TGTGCCAGCAGCCAAGATTTCGCGGCAGGGCACTCCTATAATTCACCCCTCCACTTT
V gene: TRBV5-6; clone size: .; J gene: TRBJ1-2; D gene: .; CDR3 protein: CASRRDAGYTF; CDR3 DNA: TGTGCCAGCAGACGGGACGCTGGTTACACCTTC
V gene: TRBV3-1/TRBV3-2; clone size: .; J gene: TRBJ1-1; D gene: TRBD1; CDR3 protein: CASSYRDRGTTEAFF; CDR3 DNA: TGTGCCAGCAGCTACCGGGACAGGGGGACCACTGAAGCTTTCTTT
V gene: TRBV7-9; clone size: .; J gene: TRBJ1-2; D gene: .; CDR3 protein: CASSQLTTGRGRGYTF; CDR3 DNA: TGTGCCAGCAGCCAACTCACTACAGGGCGCGGACGAGGCTACACCTTC
V gene: TRBV6-2/TRBV6-3; clone size: .; J gene: TRBJ2-5; D gene: .; CDR3 protein: CASSYGGGETQYF; CDR3 DNA: TGTGCCAGCAGTTACGGGGGAGGAGAGACCCAGTACTTC
V gene: TRBV5-6; clone size: .; J gene: TRBJ1-2; D gene: TRBD1; CDR3 protein: CASSLGDSGYGYTF; CDR3 DNA: TGTGCCAGCAGCTTGGGGGACAGTGGCTATGGCTACACCTTC
V gene: TRBV7-8; clone size: .; J gene: TRBJ2-7; D gene: TRBD2; CDR3 protein: CASSWASGTHEQYF; CDR3 DNA: TGTGCCAGCAGCTGGGCTAGCGGGACACACGAGCAGTACTTC
V gene: TRBV25-1; clone size: few; J gene: TRBJ1-4; D gene: .; CDR3 protein: CASSVNSGTNEKLFF; CDR3 DNA: TGTGCCAGCAGTGTCAACTCGGGCACTAATGAAAAACTGTTTTTT
V gene: TRBV27; clone size: .; J gene: TRBJ1-1; D gene: TRBD1; CDR3 protein: CASSTIHRGLNSEAFF; CDR3 DNA: TGTGCCAGCAGCACCATACACAGGGGACTTAATTCTGAAGCTTTCTTT
V gene: TRBV6-1; clone size: .; J gene: TRBJ1-5; D gene: .; CDR3 protein: CASSDPGIHQPQHF; CDR3 DNA: TGTGCCAGCAGTGACCCTGGGATTCATCAGCCCCAGCATTTT
V gene: TRBV5-4; clone size: once; J gene: TRBJ2-5; D gene: TRBD2; CDR3 protein: CASSLTSVQETQYF; CDR3 DNA: TGTGCCAGCAGCTTGACTAGCGTTCAAGAGACCCAGTACTTC
V gene: TRBV25-1; clone size: once; J gene: TRBJ2-7; D gene: .; CDR3 protein: CASSGAGLYEQYF; CDR3 DNA: TGTGCCAGCAGTGGAGCCGGGTTATACGAGCAGTACTTC
V gene: TRBV7-9; clone size: .; J gene: TRBJ2-3; D gene: .; CDR3 protein: CASSLGEVVTDTQYF; CDR3 DNA: TGTGCCAGCAGCTTGGGGGAGGTGGTCACAGATACGCAGTATTTT
V gene: TRBV19; clone size: .; J gene: TRBJ2-7; D gene: TRBD1; CDR3 protein: CASSTGQGFDEQYF; CDR3 DNA: TGTGCCAGTAGTACCGGACAGGGGTTCGACGAGCAGTACTTC
V gene: TRBV4-3; clone size: .; J gene: TRBJ1-5; D gene: .; CDR3 protein: CASSQGPGQPQHF; CDR3 DNA: TGCGCCAGCAGCCAAGGACCGGGACAGCCCCAGCATTTT
V gene: TRBV5-1; clone size: .; J gene: TRBJ1-6; D gene: TRBD1; CDR3 protein: CASSPGQGRDSPLHF; CDR3 DNA: TGCGCCAGCAGCCCCGGACAGGGGAGGGATTCACCCCTCCACTTT
V gene: TRBV7-6; clone size: .; J gene: TRBJ2-7; D gene: .; CDR3 protein: CASSSLRGEQYF; CDR3 DNA: TGTGCCAGCAGCTCCCTGAGGGGGGAGCAGTACTTC
V gene: TRBV6-5; clone size: .; J gene: TRBJ2-1; D gene: .; CDR3 protein: CASSYSSSDNEQFF; CDR3 DNA: TGTGCCAGCAGTTACTCGAGCAGCGACAATGAGCAGTTCTTC
V gene: TRBV30; clone size: once; J gene: TRBJ1-5; D gene: .; CDR3 protein: CAWSRVRGSNQPQHF; CDR3 DNA: TGTGCCTGGAGTCGGGTAAGGGGAAGCAATCAGCCCCAGCATTTT
V gene: TRBV7-9; clone size: .; J gene: TRBJ2-1; D gene: .; CDR3 protein: CASSPTGRSSYNEQFF; CDR3 DNA: TGTGCCAGCAGCCCAACCGGGCGAAGCTCCTACAATGAGCAGTTCTTC
V gene: TRBV6-2/TRBV6-3; clone size: .; J gene: TRBJ1-4; D gene: .; CDR3 protein: CASSYRAGTNEKLFF; CDR3 DNA: TGTGCCAGCAGTTACCGGGCAGGTACGAATGAAAAACTGTTTTTT
V gene: TRBV9; clone size: .; J gene: TRBJ2-6; D gene: .; CDR3 protein: CASSDLQGMGSSGANVLTF; CDR3 DNA: TGTGCCAGCAGCGACCTCCAGGGTATGGGCTCCTCTGGGGCCAACGTCCTGACTTTC
V gene: TRBV5-6; clone size: .; J gene: TRBJ1-2; D gene: .; CDR3 protein: CASSQDSYGYTF; CDR3 DNA: TGTGCCAGCAGCCAGGACAGCTATGGCTACACCTTC
V gene: TRBV5-8; clone size: .; J gene: TRBJ2-1; D gene: .; CDR3 protein: CASSSGTNSYNEQFF; CDR3 DNA: TGTGCCAGCAGCTCCGGGACCAACTCCTACAATGAGCAGTTCTTC
V gene: TRBV6-5; clone size: .; J gene: TRBJ2-7; D gene: .; CDR3 protein: CASRVRYLPPYEQYF; CDR3 DNA: TGTGCCAGCAGGGTCCGTTACCTCCCTCCCTACGAGCAGTACTTC
V gene: TRBV15; clone size: .; J gene: TRBJ2-5; D gene: .; CDR3 protein: CATSREGLAWETQYF; CDR3 DNA: TGTGCCACCAGCAGAGAGGGGCTAGCCTGGGAGACCCAGTACTTC
V gene: TRBV13; clone size: .; J gene: TRBJ2-7; D gene: TRBD1; CDR3 protein: CASSSGTGGSYEQYF; CDR3 DNA: TGTGCCAGCAGCTCCGGGACAGGGGGCTCCTACGAGCAGTACTTC
V gene: TRBV4-1; clone size: once; J gene: TRBJ2-3; D gene: TRBD2; CDR3 protein: CASSQHQGTSGSTDTQYF; CDR3 DNA: TGCGCCAGCAGCCAACACCAGGGGACTAGCGGGAGCACAGATACGCAGTATTTT
V gene: TRBV7-9; clone size: few; J gene: TRBJ2-5; D gene: .; CDR3 protein: CASSFLWETQYF; CDR3 DNA: TGTGCCAGCAGCTTCCTCTGGGAGACCCAGTACTTC
V gene: TRBV11-3; clone size: .; J gene: TRBJ2-3; D gene: .; CDR3 protein: CASSLAAGWTDTQYF; CDR3 DNA: TGTGCCAGCAGCTTAGCGGCGGGATGGACAGATACGCAGTATTTT
V gene: TRBV5-5; clone size: .; J gene: TRBJ2-4; D gene: .; CDR3 protein: CASSLGPTGNIQYF; CDR3 DNA: TGTGCCAGCAGCCTTGGTCCCACGGGAAACATTCAGTACTTC
V gene: TRBV3-1/TRBV3-2; clone size: .; J gene: TRBJ2-7; D gene: .; CDR3 protein: CASSQGSSYEQYF; CDR3 DNA: TGTGCCAGCAGCCAAGGGAGCTCCTACGAGCAGTACTTC
V gene: TRBV13; clone size: .; J gene: TRBJ1-6; D gene: .; CDR3 protein: CASSLMTAPLHF; CDR3 DNA: TGTGCCAGCAGCTTAATGACGGCACCCCTCCACTTT
V gene: TRBV20-1; clone size: .; J gene: TRBJ1-1; D gene: .; CDR3 protein: CSASSLRSTEAFF; CDR3 DNA: TGCAGTGCTAGTAGTCTCCGTAGTACTGAAGCTTTCTTT
V gene: TRBV19; clone size: .; J gene: TRBJ2-7; D gene: TRBD2; CDR3 protein: CASGEGDSYEQYF; CDR3 DNA: TGTGCCAGTGGGGAGGGCGACTCTTACGAGCAGTACTTC
V gene: TRBV12-3/TRBV12-4; clone size: .; J gene: TRBJ2-7; D gene: .; CDR3 protein: CASSFHRTYEQYF; CDR3 DNA: TGTGCCAGCAGTTTTCATAGGACCTACGAGCAGTACTTC
V gene: TRBV6-1; clone size: .; J gene: TRBJ2-3; D gene: .; CDR3 protein: CASSERVRGASTDTQYF; CDR3 DNA: TGTGCCAGCAGTGAACGCGTGCGAGGAGCTAGCACAGATACGCAGTATTTT
V gene: TRBV7-8; clone size: .; J gene: TRBJ2-1; D gene: .; CDR3 protein: CASSNGPDNEQFF; CDR3 DNA: TGTGCCAGCAGCAATGGGCCGGACAATGAGCAGTTCTTC
V gene: TRBV14; clone size: .; J gene: TRBJ1-3; D gene: .; CDR3 protein: CASGQGSGNTIYF; CDR3 DNA: TGTGCCAGCGGACAAGGCTCTGGAAACACCATATATTTT
V gene: TRBV3-1/TRBV3-2; clone size: .; J gene: TRBJ1-2; D gene: .; CDR3 protein: CASSQLRVGYGYTF; CDR3 DNA: TGTGCCAGCAGCCAACTGCGGGTGGGCTATGGCTACACCTTC
V gene: TRBV10-3; clone size: once; J gene: TRBJ2-5; D gene: TRBD1; CDR3 protein: CAISEQGVAETQYF; CDR3 DNA: TGTGCCATCAGTGAGCAGGGGGTCGCCGAGACCCAGTACTTC
V gene: TRBV18; clone size: .; J gene: TRBJ2-7; D gene: TRBD1; CDR3 protein: CASSPSGTGYEQYF; CDR3 DNA: TGTGCCAGCTCACCCTCCGGGACAGGCTATGAGCAGTACTTC
V gene: TRBV6-6; clone size: .; J gene: TRBJ2-7; D gene: TRBD2; CDR3 protein: CASSRSSGPSYEQYF; CDR3 DNA: TGTGCCAGCAGTCGATCTAGCGGGCCGTCCTACGAGCAGTACTTC
V gene: TRBV25-1; clone size: .; J gene: TRBJ2-7; D gene: .; CDR3 protein: CASSEAREQYF; CDR3 DNA: TGTGCCAGCAGTGAGGCAAGGGAGCAGTACTTC
V gene: TRBV5-1; clone size: .; J gene: TRBJ1-4; D gene: .; CDR3 protein: CASSLASGYLGKLFF; CDR3 DNA: TGCGCCAGCAGCTTGGCATCGGGGTACTTAGGCAAACTGTTTTTT